The clone carrying this T cell receptor beta chain came up many times. The data were taken from a study of patients with pleural tuberculosis. Each CDR3 protein is one row after TCRdb ran MiXCR on the reads. The data show 29,000 or so distinct CDR3 sequences, with approximately 20% seen just once and 3.5% held by the top ten. CDR1 and CDR2 from the germline V gene are SGHTA and FQGNSA. J was trimmed by 7 bases and V by 4 bases; bases with no gene match: 5. The CDR3 runs to 15 residues. The sample comprised peripheral blood. This sequence was found in a human donor with pleural tuberculosis. V gene TRBV7-2 combines with J gene TRBJ1-6; 9 bases are shared with TRBD1. In nucleotides, the CDR3 is TGTGCCAGCAGCTCCCTTGACAGGGGGAATTCACCCCTCCACTTT. Amino acids: CASSSLDRGNSPLHF.